This TCR beta chain was obtained from a study of T cell responses to AZD1222 COVID-19 vaccine. The study, taken as a whole, reports: Seropositive at baseline were only 5 or 6 AZD1222 recipients. Donors were chiefly white British, with a greater number of females, and clonal diversity was perhaps underestimated. Spike-specific TCR depth and breadth grew after two AZD1222 doses. None of the repertoires were sampled until the peak T cell response had passed.

Notes on this clone: The antigen is unknown.

Deletions cut 5 bases from V and 3 bases from J, with 17 bases between. The CDR3 loop spans 15 amino acids. Germline-derived CDR1 and CDR2 are PRHDT and FYEKMQ (reference sequence). Data came from immunoSEQ multiplex PCR; TCRdb stores just in-frame clones and leaves some out. The sample includes 150,000 or so clones, around 90% of them seen just once. V and J are TRBV13 and TRBJ2-7; unclear D gene. The sequence was obtained from an adult in good health. The sequencing here drew on peripheral blood, taken on day 0 of AZD1222 vaccination. The DNA of the CDR3 is TGTGCCAGCAGCCCCTCCCTCGCAGACGACTACGAGCAGTACTTC. This sequence encodes CASSPSLADDYEQYF.